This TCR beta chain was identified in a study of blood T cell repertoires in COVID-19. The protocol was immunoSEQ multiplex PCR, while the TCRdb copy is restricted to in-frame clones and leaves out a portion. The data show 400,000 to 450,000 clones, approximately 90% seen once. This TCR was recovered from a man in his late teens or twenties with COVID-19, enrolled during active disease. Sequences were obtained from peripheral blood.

CDR3 in DNA: TGTGCCAGCAGTGAAGTGGGACAGGGGACTAACTATGGCTACACCTTC. Translated: CASSEVGQGTNYGYTF. The rearrangement links TRBV6-1 to TRBJ1-2, with 10 bases matching TRBD1. CDR1 MNHNS and CDR2 SASEGT come from the germline V gene. V gave up 1 base and J gave up 0 bases; unmatched junction bases: 2. The CDR3 is 16 amino acids.